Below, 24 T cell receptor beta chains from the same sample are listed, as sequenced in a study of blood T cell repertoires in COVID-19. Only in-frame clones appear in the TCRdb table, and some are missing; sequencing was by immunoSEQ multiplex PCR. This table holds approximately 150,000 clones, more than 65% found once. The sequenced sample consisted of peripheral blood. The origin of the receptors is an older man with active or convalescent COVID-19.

In nucleotides, the CDR3 is TGTGCCAGCAGCTTAACAGGTCTGGGGGGGCAGTATTTT. This translates into CASSLTGLGGQYF. V and J are TRBV7-9 and TRBJ2-3; the D gene is possibly TRBD2 (6 bases). This CDR3 has 13 residues. CDR1 and CDR2 (germline): SEHNR, FQNEAQ (reference sequence). V gave up 2 bases and J gave up 11 bases, with 14 bases separating them.

The CDR3 nucleotides are TGTGCCAGCGGGACAGGGCCTGGGGCCAACGTCCTGACTTTC. Translated: CASGTGPGANVLTF. V gene TRBV28 combines with J gene TRBJ2-6, with 9 bases matching TRBD1. This CDR3 is built from 14 residues. V dropped 8 bases and J dropped 2; count of bases not matched to a gene: 1. Germline V gene sequence: CDR1 MDHEN, CDR2 SYDVKM.

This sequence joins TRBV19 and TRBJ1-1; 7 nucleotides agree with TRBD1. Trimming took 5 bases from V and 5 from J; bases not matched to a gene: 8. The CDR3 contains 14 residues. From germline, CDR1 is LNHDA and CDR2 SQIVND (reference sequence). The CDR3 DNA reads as TGTGCCAGTAGTTCCAACAGGGGATGGACTGAAGCTTTCTTT. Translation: CASSSNRGWTEAFF.

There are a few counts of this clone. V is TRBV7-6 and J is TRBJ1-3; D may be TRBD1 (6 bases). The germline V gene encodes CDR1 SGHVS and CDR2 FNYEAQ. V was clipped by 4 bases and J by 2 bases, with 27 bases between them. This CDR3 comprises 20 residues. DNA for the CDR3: TGTGCCAGCAGCTCGAGGTGGGGGCGCGGAATTGAGGAAACTGGAAACACCATATATTTT. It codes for CASSSRWGRGIEETGNTIYF.

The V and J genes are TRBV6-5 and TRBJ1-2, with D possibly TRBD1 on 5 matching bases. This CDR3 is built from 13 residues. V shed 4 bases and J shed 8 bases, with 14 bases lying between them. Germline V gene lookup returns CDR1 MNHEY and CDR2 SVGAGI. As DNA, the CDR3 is TGTGCCAGCAGTTTAATCCAGGGCCGGGGCTACACCTTC. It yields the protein CASSLIQGRGYTF.

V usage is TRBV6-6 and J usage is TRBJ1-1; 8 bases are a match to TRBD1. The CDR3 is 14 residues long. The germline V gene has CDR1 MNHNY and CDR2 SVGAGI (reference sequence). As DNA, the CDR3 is TGTGTCATTCCCCCAGGACAGGGGAACACTGAAGCTTTCTTT. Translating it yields CVIPPGQGNTEAFF.

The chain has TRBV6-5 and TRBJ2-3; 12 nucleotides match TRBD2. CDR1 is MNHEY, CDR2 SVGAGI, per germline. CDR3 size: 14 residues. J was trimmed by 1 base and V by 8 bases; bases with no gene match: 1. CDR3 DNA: TGTGCCAGCTGGACTAGCGGGGGCACAGATACGCAGTATTTT. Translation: CASWTSGGTDTQYF.

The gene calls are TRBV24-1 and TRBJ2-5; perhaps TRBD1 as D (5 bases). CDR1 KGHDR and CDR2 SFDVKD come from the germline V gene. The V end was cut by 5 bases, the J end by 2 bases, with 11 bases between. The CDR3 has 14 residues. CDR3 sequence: CATSGPGFQETQYF. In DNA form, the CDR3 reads TGTGCCACCAGTGGGCCAGGGTTTCAAGAGACCCAGTACTTC.

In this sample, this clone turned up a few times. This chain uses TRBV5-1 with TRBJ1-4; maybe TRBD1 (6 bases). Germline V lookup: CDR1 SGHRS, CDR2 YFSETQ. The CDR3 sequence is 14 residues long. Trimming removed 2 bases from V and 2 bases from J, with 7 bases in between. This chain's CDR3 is CASSLQGTNEKLFF. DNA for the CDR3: TGCGCCAGCAGCTTACAGGGCACTAATGAAAAACTGTTTTTT.

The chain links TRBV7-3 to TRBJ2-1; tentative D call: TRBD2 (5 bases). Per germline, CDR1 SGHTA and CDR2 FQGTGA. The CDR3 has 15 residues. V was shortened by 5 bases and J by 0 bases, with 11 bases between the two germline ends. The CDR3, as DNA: TGTGCCAGCAGCCTCAGCGGTAACTCCTACAATGAGCAGTTCTTC. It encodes CASSLSGNSYNEQFF.

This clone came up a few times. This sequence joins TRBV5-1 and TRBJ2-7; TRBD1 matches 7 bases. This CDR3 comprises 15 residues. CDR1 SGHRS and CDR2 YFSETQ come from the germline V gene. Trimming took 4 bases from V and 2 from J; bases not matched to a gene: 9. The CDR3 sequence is CASSTTGDLAYEQYF. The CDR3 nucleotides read TGCGCCAGCAGCACCACAGGGGATCTTGCCTACGAGCAGTACTTC.

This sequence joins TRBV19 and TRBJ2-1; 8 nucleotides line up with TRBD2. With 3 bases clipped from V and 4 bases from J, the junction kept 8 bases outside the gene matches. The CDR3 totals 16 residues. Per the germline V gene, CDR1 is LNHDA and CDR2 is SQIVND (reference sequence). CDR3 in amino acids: CASSILRGASYNEQFF. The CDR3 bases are TGTGCCAGTAGTATTTTGCGGGGGGCCTCTTACAATGAGCAGTTCTTC.

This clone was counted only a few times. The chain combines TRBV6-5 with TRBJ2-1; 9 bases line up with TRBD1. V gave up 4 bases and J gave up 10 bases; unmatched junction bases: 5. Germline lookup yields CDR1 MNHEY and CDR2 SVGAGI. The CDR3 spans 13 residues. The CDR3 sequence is CASSLGTGFEQFF. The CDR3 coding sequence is TGTGCCAGCAGTTTGGGGACAGGGTTCGAGCAGTTCTTC.

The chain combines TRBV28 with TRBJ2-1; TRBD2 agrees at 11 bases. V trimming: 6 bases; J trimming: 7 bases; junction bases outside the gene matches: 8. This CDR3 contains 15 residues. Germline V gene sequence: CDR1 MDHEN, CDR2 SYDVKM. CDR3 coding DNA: TGTGCCAGCAGCCCTACTAGCGGGAGTTGGAATGAGCAGTTCTTC. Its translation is CASSPTSGSWNEQFF.

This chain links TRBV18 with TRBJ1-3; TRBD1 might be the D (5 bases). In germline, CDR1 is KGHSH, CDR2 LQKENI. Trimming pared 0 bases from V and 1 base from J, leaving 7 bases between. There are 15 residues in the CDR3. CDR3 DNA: TGTGCCAGCTCACCACCGGGGGGATCTGGAAACACCATATATTTT. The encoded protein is CASSPPGGSGNTIYF.

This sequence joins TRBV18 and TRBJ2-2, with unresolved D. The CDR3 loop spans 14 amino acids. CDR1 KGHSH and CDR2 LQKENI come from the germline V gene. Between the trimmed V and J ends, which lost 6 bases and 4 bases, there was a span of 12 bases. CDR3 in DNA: TGTGCCAGCTCTCCAGACACAAGCACCGGGGAGCTGTTTTTT. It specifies CASSPDTSTGELFF.

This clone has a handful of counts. The CDR3 loop reads CASSQTRDYGYTF. The CDR3 DNA follows: TGTGCCAGCAGCCAGACCAGGGACTATGGCTACACCTTC. The rearrangement joins TRBV14 to TRBJ1-2; D is possibly TRBD1 (5 bases). The CDR3 runs to 13 residues. Trimming removed 3 bases from V and 3 bases from J, with 8 bases in between. Germline V CDR1 and CDR2: SGHDN, FVKESK.

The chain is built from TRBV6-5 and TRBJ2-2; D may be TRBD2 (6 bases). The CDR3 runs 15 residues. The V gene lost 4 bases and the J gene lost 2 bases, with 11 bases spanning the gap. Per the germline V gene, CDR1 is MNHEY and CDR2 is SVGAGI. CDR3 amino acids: CASSSRGPNTGELFF. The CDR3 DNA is TGTGCCAGCAGTTCGCGGGGACCCAACACCGGGGAGCTGTTTTTT.

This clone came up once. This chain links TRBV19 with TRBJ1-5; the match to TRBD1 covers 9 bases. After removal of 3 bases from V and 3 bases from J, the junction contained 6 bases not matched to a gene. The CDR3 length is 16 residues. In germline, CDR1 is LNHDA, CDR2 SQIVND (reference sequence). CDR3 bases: TGTGCCAGTAGTATCCAGGACAGGGGAAACAATCAGCCCCAGCATTTT. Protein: CASSIQDRGNNQPQHF.

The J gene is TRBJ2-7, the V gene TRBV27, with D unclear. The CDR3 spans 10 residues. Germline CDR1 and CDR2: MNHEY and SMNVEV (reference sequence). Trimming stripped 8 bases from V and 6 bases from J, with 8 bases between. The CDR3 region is CASGQAEQYF. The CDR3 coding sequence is TGTGCCAGCGGTCAGGCCGAGCAGTACTTC.

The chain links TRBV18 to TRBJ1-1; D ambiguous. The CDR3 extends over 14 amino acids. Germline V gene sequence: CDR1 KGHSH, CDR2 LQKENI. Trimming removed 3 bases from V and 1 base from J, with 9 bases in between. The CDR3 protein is CASSPGAGNTEAFF. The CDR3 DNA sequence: TGTGCCAGCTCACCGGGCGCTGGGAACACTGAAGCTTTCTTT. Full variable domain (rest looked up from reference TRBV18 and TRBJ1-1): NAGVMQNPRHLVRRRGQEARLRCSPMKGHSHVYWYRQLPEEGLKFMVYLQKENIIDESGMPKERFSAEFPKEGPSILRIQQVVRGDSAAYFCASSPGAGNTEAFFGQGTRLTVV.

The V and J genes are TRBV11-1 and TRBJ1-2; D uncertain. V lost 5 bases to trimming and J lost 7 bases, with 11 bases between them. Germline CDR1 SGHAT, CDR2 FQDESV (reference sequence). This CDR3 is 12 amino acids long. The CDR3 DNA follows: TGTGCCAGCAGCATAGGTGTCCGTGGCTACACCTTC. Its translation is CASSIGVRGYTF.

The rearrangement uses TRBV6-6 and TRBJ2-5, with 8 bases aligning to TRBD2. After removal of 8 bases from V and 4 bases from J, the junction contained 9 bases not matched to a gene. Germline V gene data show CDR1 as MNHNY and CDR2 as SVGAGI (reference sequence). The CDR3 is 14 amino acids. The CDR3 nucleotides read TGTGCCAGCTCACGGGGGGGGGCTGGAGAGACCCAGTACTTC. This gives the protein CASSRGGAGETQYF.

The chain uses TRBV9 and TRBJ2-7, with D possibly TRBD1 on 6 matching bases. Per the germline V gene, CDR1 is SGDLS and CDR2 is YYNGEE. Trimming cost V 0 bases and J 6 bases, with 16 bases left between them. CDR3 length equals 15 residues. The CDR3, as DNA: TGTGCCAGCAGCGTAGAATCCAGGGGAGAGGTCGAGCAGTACTTC. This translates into CASSVESRGEVEQYF.